This record covers a single T cell receptor (beta chain). This specimen belongs to a study of blood T cell repertoires in COVID-19. Germline V gene data show CDR1 as ENHRY and CDR2 as SYGVKD. With V trimmed by 4 bases and J by 3 bases, 2 bases remained unmatched. CDR3 length: 14 residues. Profiled with immunoSEQ multiplex PCR; TCRdb holds only in-frame clones, not every one. The data show about 280,000 clones, roughly 89% seen once. The sample taken for sequencing was PBMCs or T cells enriched from blood (not recorded which). The chain carries TRBV10-3 and TRBJ2-7; 11 nucleotides agree with TRBD2. The sequence derives from a woman in her forties who had recovered from COVID-19. This CDR3 is CAISVGTSGYEQYF. CDR3 nucleotides: TGTGCCATCAGTGTTGGGACTAGCGGCTACGAGCAGTACTTC.